The next 19 T cell receptor beta chains were all read from a single sample in a study of T cells in Graves' hyperthyroidism and ophthalmopathy. There were TCR beta CDR3 regions amplified from RNA transcripts. Primed by the HTBI set, a first-round RT-PCR was run on the TCR CDR3. MiXCR, run by TCRdb on the multiplex PCR reads, gives a single entry per CDR3 protein. Counted here are hundreds of thousands of distinct CDR3 sequences, about 14% occurring once; the ten biggest clones make up about 15%. The sequenced material came from blood. The receptors here all came from a woman in her 40s with Graves' hyperthyroidism.

This clonotype was seen ten or more times. This sequence joins TRBV5-1 and TRBJ2-1; 9 bases are a match to TRBD2. The V gene's germline CDR1 is SGHRS and CDR2 YFSETQ. V dropped 0 bases and J dropped 7; count of bases not matched to a gene: 5. The CDR3 consists of 15 residues. This chain's CDR3 is CASSLGVAGENEQFF. The CDR3 DNA is TGCGCCAGCAGCTTGGGAGTAGCGGGAGAAAATGAGCAGTTCTTC.

This clonotype was observed a few times. The chain has TRBV5-1 and TRBJ1-5, with TRBD1 as a possible D gene (5 bases). The V gene lost 4 bases and the J gene lost 5 bases, with 10 bases spanning the gap. The length of the CDR3 is 13 residues. Germline loops: CDR1 SGHRS, CDR2 YFSETQ. This chain's CDR3 is CASSGGRDQPQHF. In nucleotides, the CDR3 is TGCGCCAGCAGCGGGGGGAGGGATCAGCCCCAGCATTTT.

This clonotype showed up many times. The J gene is TRBJ2-1, the V gene TRBV2, with 10 bases identical to TRBD2. The CDR3 runs 13 residues. CDR1 and CDR2 from the germline V gene are SNHLY and FYNNEI. Unmatched junction bases numbered 6, after V lost 7 bases and J lost 9 bases. The CDR3 DNA reads as TGTGCCAGCAAGAGGGGACTAGCGACTGAGCAGTTCTTC. This sequence encodes CASKRGLATEQFF. The full variable domain, its missing parts supplied by reference TRBV2 and TRBJ2-1, is EPEVTQTPSHQVTQMGQEVILRCVPISNHLYFYWYRQILGQKVEFLVSFYNNEISEKSEIFDDQFSVERPDGSNFTLKIRSTKLEDSAMYFCASKRGLATEQFFGPGTRLTVL.

The J gene is TRBJ2-7, the V gene TRBV9; D might be TRBD1 (5 bases). The CDR3 has 15 amino acids. CDR1 and CDR2 from the germline V gene are SGDLS and YYNGEE. The V end was cut by 1 base, the J end by 3 bases, with 14 bases between. The CDR3 region has the DNA TGTGCCAGCAGCGTACAAGCCCAGGGTATCTACGAGCAGTACTTC. Amino acids: CASSVQAQGIYEQYF.

The chain carries TRBV20-1 and TRBJ1-2; D is unclear. The CDR3 totals 10 residues. Trimming left V 6 bases short and J 2 bases short, with 4 bases between. The germline gives CDR1 DFQATT, CDR2 SNEGSKA (reference sequence). CDR3 sequence: CSAGNYGYTF. The CDR3 nucleotides read TGCAGTGCCGGGAACTATGGCTACACCTTC.

The J gene is TRBJ1-4, the V gene TRBV20-1, with TRBD1 matching 7 bases. Germline CDR1 is DFQATT and CDR2 is SNEGSKA (reference sequence). The V gene end was trimmed by 8 bases and the J gene end by 4 bases; junction bases not matched to a gene: 7. CDR3 length: 13 residues. CDR3 bases: TGCAGTCCAGACAGGGTCCTTAATGAAAAACTGTTTTTT. It is translated as CSPDRVLNEKLFF.

This clonotype was detected ten times or more. The chain is built from TRBV12-3 or TRBV12-4 and TRBJ2-3, with 12 nucleotides matching TRBD2. V gave up 8 bases and J gave up 5 bases; unmatched junction bases: 11. CDR3 length: 16 amino acids. The CDR3 DNA reads TGTGCCAGCGCAAAAGGGGTGGGACTAGCGGGAGATACGCAGTATTTT. Amino acid sequence: CASAKGVGLAGDTQYF.

This clonotype has just a few counts. The genes are TRBV20-1 and TRBJ1-6, with D possibly matching TRBD1 (5 bases). The CDR3 covers 15 residues. Germline CDR1 is DFQATT and CDR2 is SNEGSKA (reference sequence). The V end was cut by 6 bases, the J end by 0 bases, with 12 bases between. The CDR3 bases are TGCAGTGCCAGGGAGGGCAACTCCTATAATTCACCCCTCCACTTT. Encoded protein: CSAREGNSYNSPLHF.

This clonotype was found many times. The V gene is TRBV7-9, the J gene TRBJ2-5; D tentatively fits TRBD1 or TRBD2 (6 bases each). CDR1 is SEHNR and CDR2 is FQNEAQ in the germline V gene (reference sequence). V was trimmed by 5 bases and J by 5 bases, leaving 15 bases between them. The CDR3 extends over 14 amino acids. CDR3 protein: CASSPPGAGETQYF. As DNA, the CDR3 is TGTGCCAGCAGCCCTCCGGGGGCCGGGGAGACCCAGTACTTC.

This clonotype was found many times. The rearrangement links TRBV2 to TRBJ1-4, with 10 bases aligning to TRBD1. The V gene's germline CDR1 is SNHLY and CDR2 FYNNEI. V shed 4 bases, J shed 4 bases, and the junction held 3 bases outside the gene matches. CDR3 length: 15 residues. In nucleotides, the CDR3 is TGTGCCAGCAGTGGACAGGGGGCGAGTAATGAAAAACTGTTTTTT. This sequence encodes CASSGQGASNEKLFF.

This clonotype was counted only a few times. This chain connects TRBV18 to TRBJ2-7, with 8 bases fitting TRBD2. CDR1 is KGHSH, CDR2 LQKENI, per germline. With V trimmed by 5 bases and J by 6 bases, 9 bases remained unmatched. CDR3 length equals 14 residues. The CDR3 region has the DNA TGTGCCAGCTCATCAGGCTCGGGGGGGAGCGAGCAGTACTTC. This sequence encodes CASSSGSGGSEQYF.

The V call is TRBV12-3 or TRBV12-4, the J call TRBJ1-2; 8 nucleotides match TRBD1. CDR3 size: 13 residues. Trimming at V came to 6 bases and at J to 8 bases, leaving 8 bases not matched to a gene. Here the CDR3 reads CASSPDRGGGYTF. Written as DNA, the CDR3 is TGTGCCAGCAGCCCCGACAGGGGCGGCGGCTACACCTTC.

This clonotype was detected ten times or more. The DNA of the CDR3 is TGTGCCAGCACCTTGCGATTCTCCATGAACACTGAAGCTTTCTTT. Its translation is CASTLRFSMNTEAFF. The V gene is TRBV7-2, the J gene TRBJ1-1; D uncertain. Germline CDR1 reads SGHTA; CDR2 reads FQGNSA. CDR3 length: 15 amino acids. Trimming stripped 7 bases from V and 0 bases from J, with 15 bases between.

This clonotype was counted between two and nine times. The CDR3 DNA follows: TGTGCCAGCAGTCCTGGGACTAGCGGGAACTACCTTTCCTACGAGCAGTACTTC. Translation: CASSPGTSGNYLSYEQYF. V usage is TRBV6-2 or TRBV6-3 and J usage is TRBJ2-7; 13 nucleotides agree with TRBD2. V trimming: 5 bases; J trimming: 1 base; junction bases outside the gene matches: 11. The length of the CDR3 is 18 residues. From germline, CDR1 is MNHEY and CDR2 SVGEGT.

Many counts were recorded for this clonotype. The chain is built from TRBV20-1 and TRBJ2-3, with 7 bases matching TRBD2. The CDR3 spans 12 residues. Per the germline V gene, CDR1 is DFQATT and CDR2 is SNEGSKA (reference sequence). Trimming took 7 bases from V and 1 from J; bases not matched to a gene: 2. The CDR3 region has the DNA TGCAGTGGGGGGAGGGGCACAGATACGCAGTATTTT. This gives the protein CSGGRGTDTQYF.

The sample holds many counts of this clonotype. This chain connects TRBV30 to TRBJ1-5; D is perhaps TRBD1 (5 bases). CDR1 GTSNPN and CDR2 SVGIG come from the germline V gene (reference sequence). The CDR3 extends over 14 amino acids. The V and J ends lost 3 bases and 0 bases respectively, with 9 bases between them. The CDR3 is CAWRDKNSNQPQHF. The CDR3 bases are TGTGCCTGGAGGGACAAGAATAGCAATCAGCCCCAGCATTTT.

This clonotype was seen repeatedly, ten times or more. CDR3 sequence: CAWNRVSNQPQHF. As DNA, the CDR3 is TGTGCCTGGAACAGGGTTAGCAATCAGCCCCAGCATTTT. The chain has TRBV30 and TRBJ1-5; D may be TRBD1 (6 bases). The CDR3 contains 13 residues. The germline gives CDR1 GTSNPN, CDR2 SVGIG (reference sequence). Trimming left V 4 bases short and J 0 bases short, with 7 bases between.

The sample holds a few counts of this clonotype. The rearrangement joins TRBV19 to TRBJ2-2, with 7 bases aligning to TRBD2. The V and J ends lost 7 bases and 0 bases, in that order; junction bases with no gene match: 5. This CDR3 is 15 amino acids long. Per germline, CDR1 LNHDA and CDR2 SQIVND (reference sequence). The CDR3 DNA follows: TGTGCCAGTATCACTAGCGACTCGAACACCGGGGAGCTGTTTTTT. Its protein product is CASITSDSNTGELFF.

The CDR3 is CASIGTGRYGYTF. CDR3 nucleotide sequence: TGTGCCAGTATTGGGACAGGGAGATATGGCTACACCTTC. This rearrangement joins TRBV19 to TRBJ1-2; TRBD1 matches 9 bases. Losses at the gene ends were 7 bases for V and 5 bases for J; bases not matched to a gene: 5. This CDR3 has 13 residues. CDR1 is LNHDA, CDR2 SQIVND, per germline (reference sequence).